Sequencing of this TCR beta chain was carried out in a study of OX40 agonist ivuxolimab in advanced cancers. Using immunoSEQ multiplex PCR, the repertoire was profiled, and TCRdb retains in-frame clones only, with some absent. The table includes fewer than 55,000 clones, about 90% detected once. Notes on the study in general: Dose levels from 0.1 to 3.0 mg/kg saw CD4+ and CD8+ blood T cells expand clonally by week 6.

From germline, CDR1 is WNHNN and CDR2 SYGVQD (reference sequence). Losses at the gene ends were 0 bases for V and 2 bases for J; bases not matched to a gene: 11. The CDR3 loop spans 18 amino acids. This clone was seen once. Antigen unknown. Autoimmune disease history or systemic immunosuppression meant exclusion. This rearrangement joins TRBV10-1 to TRBJ2-5, with 8 nucleotides matching TRBD2. The specimen comprised CD4+ or CD8+ T cells sorted from blood, sampled in a trial of the OX40 agonist ivuxolimab. The sequence came from an adult with an advanced solid tumor such as melanoma, head and neck, liver or kidney cancer. The CDR3 loop is CASSESEAAGDRQETQYF. The CDR3, as DNA: TGCGCCAGCAGTGAGTCGGAGGCAGCGGGGGACCGACAAGAGACCCAGTACTTC.